What follows are 19 T cell receptor beta chains derived from one specimen sequenced in a study of human T cells and chemical hapten exposure. TCRdb fed the 5' RACE reads into MiXCR, producing one record per CDR3 protein. The repertoire holds some 150,000 distinct CDR3 sequences, with roughly 4.1% as singletons. Extraction yielded total RNA from whole blood (unfractionated). The receptor set was obtained from a female donor in good health.

This chain uses TRBV6-6 with TRBJ2-5; 10 positions match TRBD2. Germline V gene lookup returns CDR1 MNHNY and CDR2 SVGAGI (reference sequence). CDR3 length: 17 amino acids. The J segment lost 3 bases and the V segment lost 2 bases, leaving 9 bases of the junction unmatched. The CDR3, as DNA: TGTGCCAGCAGTTACGGTTCAAGCGGGGGGGGGAAAGAGACCCAGTACTTC. Its protein is CASSYGSSGGGKETQYF.

This clonotype was recorded at least ten times. This sequence joins TRBV5-1 and TRBJ1-6; unclear D gene. With 0 bases removed from V and 10 bases from J, the gap between germline ends came to 20 bases. CDR3 size: 17 residues. The germline CDR1 and CDR2 sequences are SGHRS and YFSETQ. The CDR3 reads CASSLEGSSSSGSPLHF. The CDR3 DNA reads TGCGCCAGCAGCTTGGAGGGCTCTTCTTCAAGTGGATCACCCCTCCACTTT.

The table lists this clonotype with many counts. V and J are TRBV5-8 and TRBJ2-4; D remains ambiguous. CDR3 size: 15 residues. Germline CDR1 SGHTS, CDR2 YDEGEE. V lost 3 bases and J 8 bases, leaving 18 bases between the germline ends. The CDR3 DNA is TGTGCCAGCAGCTCCTTTCCACTTGTGACTGACATTCAGTACTTC. Its translation is CASSSFPLVTDIQYF.

V usage is TRBV10-3 and J usage is TRBJ1-5; TRBD1 matches at 7 bases. Germline V gene data show CDR1 as ENHRY and CDR2 as SYGVKD. The CDR3 loop spans 16 amino acids. The trim removed 2 bases at V and 2 bases at J, leaving 6 bases unmatched. In DNA, the CDR3 is TGTGCCATCAGTGAGCCGACAGGGAACGGCAATCAGCCCCAGCATTTT. This gives the protein CAISEPTGNGNQPQHF.

This clonotype occurred many times. The chain uses TRBV12-3 or TRBV12-4 and TRBJ1-3; 8 bases match TRBD1. V shed 5 bases, J shed 4 bases, and the junction held 4 bases outside the gene matches. This CDR3 contains 14 residues. The CDR3 DNA reads TGTGCCAGCAGTCGGACAGGGACAGGAAACACCATATATTTT. Its protein is CASSRTGTGNTIYF.

The sample holds many counts of this clonotype. The rearrangement joins TRBV27 to TRBJ1-5, with 7 bases aligning to TRBD1. Trimming took 6 bases from V and 5 from J; bases not matched to a gene: 10. This CDR3 is built from 15 residues. Germline V gene data show CDR1 as MNHEY and CDR2 as SMNVEV (reference sequence). The CDR3 DNA reads as TGTGCCAGCAGCGGAGGGGGCGTTGGGGATCAGCCCCAGCATTTT. Its protein product is CASSGGGVGDQPQHF.

This clonotype was observed at least ten times. This chain uses TRBV9 with TRBJ2-1; either TRBD1 or TRBD2 may fit D (6 bases each). The CDR3 length is 13 residues. Germline CDR1 is SGDLS and CDR2 is YYNGEE. Trimming stripped 4 bases from V and 4 bases from J, with 9 bases between. CDR3 in DNA: TGTGCCAGCAGCAGGGGGGAGTACAATGAGCAGTTCTTC. Encoded protein: CASSRGEYNEQFF.

This clonotype appeared many times. The V and J genes are TRBV5-1 and TRBJ2-7; 7 bases are a match to TRBD1. J lost 5 bases, V lost 4 bases, and 9 bases had no gene match. CDR3 size: 14 residues. The germline V gene encodes CDR1 SGHRS and CDR2 YFSETQ. The CDR3 region has the DNA TGCGCCAGCAGCCGAGACAGGGCCATGGACGAGCAGTACTTC. It codes for CASSRDRAMDEQYF.

This clonotype was observed at least ten times. The chain uses TRBV11-2 and TRBJ2-5; D unresolved. Germline V gene data show CDR1 as SGHAT and CDR2 as FQNNGV. V was cut by 7 bases and J by 5 bases, with 17 bases left in between. CDR3 length equals 14 residues. The CDR3 DNA reads TGTGCCAGCACCAAGACGAAAAACGGGGAGACCCAGTACTTC. Translation: CASTKTKNGETQYF.

This clonotype has at least ten counts. The V gene is TRBV12-3 or TRBV12-4, the J gene TRBJ2-1, with D possibly TRBD1 on 6 matching bases. CDR3 length equals 16 residues. V was shortened by 5 bases and J by 5 bases, with 19 bases between the two germline ends. The CDR3 coding sequence is TGTGCCAGCAGTGCCCTTCCAGGGGCCGCCAACAATGAGCAGTTCTTC. Translation: CASSALPGAANNEQFF.

This clonotype was detected ten times or more. One end of the junction varies from germline; a read error may be responsible. This sequence joins TRBV7-7 and TRBJ2-5; the D gene is possibly TRBD1 (7 bases). The CDR3 sequence is 15 residues long. The germline V gene encodes CDR1 SSHAT and CDR2 FNYEAQ (reference sequence). The CDR3 nucleotides read TGTGCTAGCAGTCACTTGCCAGGGGGGCTCGAGACCCAGTACTTC. Translation: CASSHLPGGLETQYF.

V is TRBV3-1 and J is TRBJ2-3, with D possibly matching TRBD2 (5 bases). Trimming removed 11 bases from V and 1 base from J, with 19 bases in between. Germline lookup yields CDR1 LGHDT and CDR2 YNNKEL (reference sequence). CDR3 length: 15 amino acids. The CDR3 nucleotides are TGTGCCTACGTGAGGGCGGCGGATTGCACAGATACGCAGTATTTT. Translation gives CAYVRAADCTDTQYF.

The table lists this clonotype with many counts. Germline is not matched at one junction end, which may reflect a read error. The J gene is TRBJ2-7, the V gene TRBV20-1; D possibly uses TRBD1 or TRBD2 (6 bases each). The CDR3 runs to 14 residues. Germline CDR1 is DFQATT and CDR2 is SNEGSKA (reference sequence). The CDR3 DNA is TGCAGTGCTAGAGATCGGGGGCGGACCGGAGTGACTTTCTTC. Translated, it gives CSARDRGRTGVTFF.

This clonotype has a handful of counts. The rearrangement links TRBV14 to TRBJ1-2; 8 positions agree with TRBD1. Germline lookup yields CDR1 SGHDN and CDR2 FVKESK. V trimming: 5 bases; J trimming: 5 bases; junction bases outside the gene matches: 13. The CDR3 length is 16 residues. The CDR3 region is CASSAPGQARLYGYTF. The CDR3 coding sequence is TGTGCCAGCAGCGCTCCGGGACAGGCCCGCTTGTATGGCTACACCTTC.

The chain links TRBV20-1 to TRBJ2-2; weak D call: TRBD2 (6 bases). This CDR3 is built from 14 residues. Germline values: CDR1 DFQATT, CDR2 SNEGSKA (reference sequence). V dropped 6 bases and J dropped 3 bases, with 14 bases sitting between them. The CDR3 loop is CSAMEGQYTGELFF. CDR3 DNA: TGCAGTGCCATGGAGGGGCAGTACACCGGGGAGCTGTTTTTT.

This clonotype was observed a few times. The chain combines TRBV20-1 with TRBJ2-1, with D uncertain. The CDR3 has 11 residues. Trimming removed 2 bases from V and 4 bases from J, with 3 bases in between. The germline V gene has CDR1 DFQATT and CDR2 SNEGSKA (reference sequence). CDR3 amino acids: CSARRYNEQFF. The CDR3 DNA is TGCAGTGCTAGAAGGTACAATGAGCAGTTCTTC.

This clonotype was counted at least ten times. The chain couples TRBV4-3 to TRBJ2-3, with D possibly matching TRBD1 (5 bases). Germline values: CDR1 LGHNA, CDR2 YSLEER. Trimming took 3 bases from V and 0 from J, leaving 13 bases between them. The CDR3 contains 16 residues. CDR3 sequence: CASSQFDSLSTDTQYF. For the CDR3, the DNA is TGCGCCAGCAGCCAGTTTGACAGTTTAAGCACAGATACGCAGTATTTT.

This clonotype was counted between two and nine times. The chain is built from TRBV4-1 and TRBJ1-6; no reliable D call. CDR3 length: 15 residues. Germline CDR1 and CDR2: MGHRA and YSYEKL. The V gene lost 7 bases and the J gene lost 6 bases, with 16 bases spanning the gap. The CDR3 is CASTPMGHGNSPLHF. CDR3 sequence (DNA): TGCGCCAGCACCCCAATGGGCCACGGTAATTCACCCCTCCACTTT.

This clonotype has ten or more counts. The genes are TRBV6-2 or TRBV6-3 and TRBJ1-6; D is unresolved. Trimming shortened V by 2 bases and J by 7 bases, and 9 bases separated the two germline ends. The CDR3 runs 14 residues. In germline, CDR1 is MNHEY, CDR2 SVGEGT. The CDR3 region is CASSYEGSNSPLHF. The CDR3, as DNA: TGTGCCAGCAGTTACGAGGGCAGCAATTCACCCCTCCACTTT.